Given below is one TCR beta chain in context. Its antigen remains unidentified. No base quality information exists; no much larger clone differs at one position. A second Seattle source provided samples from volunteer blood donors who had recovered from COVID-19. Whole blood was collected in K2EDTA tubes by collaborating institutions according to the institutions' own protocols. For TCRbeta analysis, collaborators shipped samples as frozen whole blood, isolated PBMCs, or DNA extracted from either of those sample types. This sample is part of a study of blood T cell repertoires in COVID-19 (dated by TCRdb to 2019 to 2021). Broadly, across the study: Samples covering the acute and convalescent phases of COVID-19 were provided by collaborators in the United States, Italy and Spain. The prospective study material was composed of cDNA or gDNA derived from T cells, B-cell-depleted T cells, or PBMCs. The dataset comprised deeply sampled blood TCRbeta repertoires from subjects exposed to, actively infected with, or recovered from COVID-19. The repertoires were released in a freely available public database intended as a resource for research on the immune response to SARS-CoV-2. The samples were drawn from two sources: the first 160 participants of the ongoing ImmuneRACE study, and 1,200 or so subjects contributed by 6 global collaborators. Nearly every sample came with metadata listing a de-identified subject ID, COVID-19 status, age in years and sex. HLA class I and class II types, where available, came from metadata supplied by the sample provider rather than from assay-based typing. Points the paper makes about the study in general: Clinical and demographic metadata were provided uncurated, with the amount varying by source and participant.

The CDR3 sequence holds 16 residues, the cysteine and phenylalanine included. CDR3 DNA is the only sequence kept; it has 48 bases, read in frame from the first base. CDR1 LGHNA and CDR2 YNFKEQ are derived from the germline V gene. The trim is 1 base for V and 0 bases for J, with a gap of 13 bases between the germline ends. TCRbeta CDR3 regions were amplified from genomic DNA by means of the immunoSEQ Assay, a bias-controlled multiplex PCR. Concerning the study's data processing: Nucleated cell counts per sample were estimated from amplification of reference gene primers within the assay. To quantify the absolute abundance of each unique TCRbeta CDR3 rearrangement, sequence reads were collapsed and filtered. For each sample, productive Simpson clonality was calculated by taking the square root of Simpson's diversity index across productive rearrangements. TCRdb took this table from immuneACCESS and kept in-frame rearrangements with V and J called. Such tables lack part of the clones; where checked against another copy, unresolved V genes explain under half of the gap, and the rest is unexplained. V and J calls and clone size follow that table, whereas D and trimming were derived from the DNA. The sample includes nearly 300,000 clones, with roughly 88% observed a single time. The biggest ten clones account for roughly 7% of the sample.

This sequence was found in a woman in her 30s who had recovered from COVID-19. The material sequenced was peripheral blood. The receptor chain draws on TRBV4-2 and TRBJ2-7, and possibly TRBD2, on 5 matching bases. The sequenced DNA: TGTGCCAGCAGCCAAGTTTCCCAGCGGAGCTCCTACGAGCAGTACTTC. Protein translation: CASSQVSQRSSYEQYF.